This T cell receptor beta chain is drawn from a study of technical replicates of blood from four donors. Here immunoSEQ multiplex PCR was the method, and the copy in TCRdb shows in-frame clones only, minus some. The sample shows about 62,000 clones, around nine tenths of them seen only once. CDR1 and CDR2 from the germline V gene are SGHTA and FQGTGA. J gave up 2 bases and V 4 bases, and 11 bases lay outside the gene matches. This CDR3 region has 17 residues. The sequenced material came from PBMCs. The chain recombines TRBV7-3 with TRBJ2-4; 7 bases line up with TRBD2. The sequence came from a human donor in good health. Some clones in this sample may be carry-over from other donors' samples. CDR3: CASSSNLAEAPKNIQYF. CDR3 DNA sequence: TGTGCCAGCAGCTCAAACCTAGCGGAAGCCCCCAAAAACATTCAGTACTTC.